This T cell receptor beta chain is from a study of OX40 agonist ivuxolimab in advanced cancers. About the research overall: Treatment of patients was with ivuxolimab, an agonistic anti-OX40 (CD134) antibody. Three individuals attained partial responses, comprising one hepatocellular carcinoma case and two cutaneous melanoma cases.

Measured with immunoSEQ multiplex PCR; TCRdb has only the in-frame clones, and not every one. The repertoire holds 30,000 to 40,000 clones, around 80% seen once, with about 10% in the top ten. Germline V gene sequence: CDR1 SQVTM, CDR2 ANQGSEA. The V end was cut by 6 bases, the J end by 5 bases, with 10 bases between. This CDR3 is built from 11 residues. Sequencing was performed on CD4+ or CD8+ T cells sorted from blood, taken in a trial of the OX40 agonist ivuxolimab. This sequence was found in an adult with an advanced solid tumor such as melanoma, head and neck, liver or kidney cancer. The chain employs TRBV29-1 and TRBJ2-5; D unresolved. CDR3 region: CSVRTAETQYF. The CDR3 DNA is TGCAGCGTCAGGACGGCGGAGACCCAGTACTTC.